The 32 T cell receptor beta chains given below trace back to one sample, sequenced in a study of cytomegalovirus exposure and HLA in healthy donors. The PCR ran on 60 Vbeta and 13 Jbeta primers. The table came from immunoSEQ multiplex PCR; TCRdb's copy has only in-frame clones and leaves some out. The top ten hold over 2% of the sample, which has under 90,000 clones, roughly 80% seen once. Material: PBMCs. The origin of the receptors is a middle-aged man in good health and CMV-seronegative.

This clone occurred once. This sequence joins TRBV9 and TRBJ2-4; TRBD2 aligns across 14 bases. The V segment lost 3 bases and the J segment 1 base; nucleotides outside the gene matches: 0. This CDR3 contains 16 residues. Germline V CDR1 and CDR2: SGDLS, YYNGEE. This CDR3 is CASSGTSGRAKNIQYF. The CDR3 region has the DNA TGTGCCAGCAGCGGGACTAGCGGGAGGGCCAAAAACATTCAGTACTTC.

The chain couples TRBV29-1 to TRBJ2-7, with 9 positions matching TRBD2. V trimming: 7 bases; J trimming: 1 base; junction bases outside the gene matches: 20. Per the germline V gene, CDR1 is SQVTM and CDR2 is ANQGSEA. The CDR3 totals 18 residues. The CDR3, as DNA: TGCAGCGCTTTCGGCGGGGGGGGGAGCGGCATAAAATCCTACGAGCAGTACTTC. Amino acid sequence: CSAFGGGGSGIKSYEQYF.

The rearrangement links TRBV9 to TRBJ1-2; the D gene is possibly TRBD1 (6 bases). CDR1 and CDR2 (germline): SGDLS, YYNGEE. Trimming took 0 bases from V and 5 from J, leaving 11 bases between them. The CDR3 consists of 14 residues. CDR3 loop: CASSVEGRGYGYTF. In DNA, the CDR3 is TGTGCCAGCAGCGTAGAGGGCAGGGGTTATGGCTACACCTTC.

This clone has more than one count but fewer than ten. The CDR3 sequence is CASRSGTIYGYTF. In DNA, the CDR3 is TGTGCCAGCAGATCCGGGACAATCTATGGCTACACCTTC. The V and J genes are TRBV2 and TRBJ1-2, with D perhaps matching TRBD1 (6 bases). The germline gives CDR1 SNHLY, CDR2 FYNNEI. The CDR3 consists of 13 residues. V lost 6 bases and J 4 bases, leaving 12 bases between the germline ends.

The chain links TRBV7-3 to TRBJ1-3; 8 bases agree with TRBD1. Germline trimming cut 5 bases from V and 2 bases from J; bases unmatched to any gene: 5. This CDR3 contains 15 residues. Looked up from germline, CDR1 is SGHTA and CDR2 is FQGTGA. The CDR3 DNA sequence: TGTGCCAGCAGCAAGGGGACAGGAACTGGAAACACCATATATTTT. Protein product: CASSKGTGTGNTIYF.

The chain joins TRBV19 to TRBJ1-6; 7 bases are shared with TRBD1. This CDR3 spans 16 amino acids. The junction had 12 bases not matched to a gene; V was cut back by 5 bases and J by 8 bases. Germline lookup yields CDR1 LNHDA and CDR2 SQIVND (reference sequence). Here the CDR3 reads CASSSRQTGTDSPLHF. The DNA for the CDR3 is TGTGCCAGTAGTTCCCGCCAGACAGGGACGGATTCACCCCTCCACTTT.

The V and J genes are TRBV15 and TRBJ1-1, with D tentatively TRBD1 (5 bases). This CDR3 contains 15 residues. The germline V and J ends were trimmed by 8 bases and 5 bases, with 21 bases remaining between them. Germline V gene lookup returns CDR1 LNHNV and CDR2 YYDKDF (reference sequence). The CDR3 DNA is TGTGCCACCCACCTGGGGGGAGAGAGTGTTACTGAAGCTTTCTTT. Translation: CATHLGGESVTEAFF.

The CDR3 nucleotides read TGTGCCAGCAGAAAGACAGGTTCTGGAAACACCATATATTTT. Residues: CASRKTGSGNTIYF. V gene TRBV28 combines with J gene TRBJ1-3, with a weak D call TRBD1 (6 bases). Trimming pared 6 bases from V and 1 base from J, leaving 10 bases between. This CDR3 spans 14 amino acids. The germline gives CDR1 MDHEN, CDR2 SYDVKM.

The chain uses TRBV5-6 and TRBJ2-7, with no clear D. There are 13 residues in the CDR3. Germline lookup yields CDR1 SGHDT and CDR2 YYEEEE. Trimming stripped 0 bases from V and 7 bases from J, with 11 bases between. The CDR3 sequence: CASSLAHAREQYF. As DNA, the CDR3 is TGTGCCAGCAGCTTGGCCCACGCCAGGGAGCAGTACTTC.

The genes are TRBV29-1 and TRBJ1-5; D is possibly TRBD1 (5 bases). CDR1 is SQVTM, CDR2 ANQGSEA, per germline. The CDR3 totals 13 residues. V lost 6 bases, J lost 7 bases, and 16 bases lay in between. The CDR3 DNA is TGCAGCGTCGAATCAGGGTTGGGCCAGCCCCAGCATTTT. Its translation: CSVESGLGQPQHF.

The gene calls are TRBV7-2 and TRBJ2-2, with D possibly matching TRBD2 (6 bases). From germline, CDR1 is SGHTA and CDR2 FQGNSA. CDR3 size: 13 residues. V was shortened by 5 bases and J by 5 bases, with 9 bases between the two germline ends. CDR3 nucleotide sequence: TGTGCCAGCAGCAGGGACTTTACCGGGGAGCTGTTTTTT. Its translation is CASSRDFTGELFF.

This clone appeared a single time. The rearrangement uses TRBV7-8 and TRBJ2-7; TRBD2 aligns across 8 bases. CDR3 size: 14 residues. V was pared by 4 bases and J by 1 base, with 3 bases of the junction left unmatched. Germline lookup yields CDR1 SGHVS and CDR2 FQNEAQ. Here the CDR3 reads CASSSRGGSYEQYF. DNA for the CDR3: TGTGCCAGCAGCTCCCGGGGGGGATCCTACGAGCAGTACTTC.

The chain has TRBV7-9 and TRBJ1-1, with D unresolved. This CDR3 contains 12 residues. Germline CDR1 is SEHNR and CDR2 is FQNEAQ (reference sequence). With 5 bases removed from V and 4 bases from J, the gap between germline ends came to 8 bases. CDR3 amino acids: CASSPSGTEAFF. CDR3 DNA sequence: TGTGCCAGCAGCCCTTCGGGCACTGAAGCTTTCTTT.

V usage is TRBV19 and J usage is TRBJ2-2, with D uncertain. Trimming took 8 bases from V and 1 from J, leaving 11 bases between them. Germline V gene lookup returns CDR1 LNHDA and CDR2 SQIVND (reference sequence). CDR3 length equals 14 residues. The CDR3 bases are TGTGCCAGTTCCCCTCCCAGGAACACCGGGGAGCTGTTTTTT. This encodes CASSPPRNTGELFF. The whole variable domain, remainder taken from reference TRBV19 and TRBJ2-2, is DGGITQSPKYLFRKEGQNVTLSCEQNLNHDAMYWYRQDPGQGLRLIYYSQIVNDFQKGDIAEGYSVSREKKESFPLTVTSAQKNPTAFYLCASSPPRNTGELFFGEGSRLTVL.

The chain carries TRBV5-1 and TRBJ2-6, with D possibly being TRBD2 (5 bases). There are 14 residues in the CDR3. CDR1 is SGHRS, CDR2 YFSETQ, per germline. The V end lost 4 bases, the J end lost 0 bases, and 5 bases lay between the germline ends. CDR3 amino acids: CASSEGSGANVLTF. The CDR3 DNA is TGCGCCAGCAGCGAGGGCTCTGGGGCCAACGTCCTGACTTTC.

This clone appeared once. The V and J genes are TRBV11-2 and TRBJ1-5, with D possibly matching TRBD1 (5 bases). There are 12 residues in the CDR3. Germline V CDR1 and CDR2: SGHAT, FQNNGV. Trimming removed 5 bases at V and 4 bases at J, with 6 bases between. CDR3 nucleotides: TGTGCCAGCAGCCAGGGAAATCAGCCCCAGCATTTT. Translation gives CASSQGNQPQHF.

This clone was counted only a few times. This chain connects TRBV10-3 to TRBJ1-2; 7 bases match TRBD1. The germline gives CDR1 ENHRY, CDR2 SYGVKD. The CDR3 contains 12 residues. Trimming removed 11 bases from V and 8 bases from J; junction bases left unmatched: 11. CDR3 nucleotides: TGTGCCGTCCAAGGGGGCCTGGAGGGCTACACCTTC. It yields the protein CAVQGGLEGYTF.

The chain couples TRBV7-2 to TRBJ2-1; tentatively, D is TRBD1 (6 bases). The V end was cut by 5 bases, the J end by 4 bases, with 12 bases between. This CDR3 is 14 amino acids long. Per germline, CDR1 SGHTA and CDR2 FQGNSA. The CDR3 nucleotides are TGTGCCAGCAGCCCACAGGGTGGGTACAATGAGCAGTTCTTC. Translated: CASSPQGGYNEQFF.

V is TRBV9 and J is TRBJ1-4, with 10 bases fitting TRBD1. The ends lost 7 bases at V and 8 bases at J; junction bases unmatched: 14. CDR1 SGDLS and CDR2 YYNGEE come from the germline V gene. The CDR3 runs to 16 residues. CDR3 region: CASEPGTGVRGEKLFF. The CDR3 nucleotides read TGTGCCAGCGAGCCTGGGACAGGGGTCCGCGGAGAAAAACTGTTTTTT.

CDR3 in amino acids: CASSPTSARSDTQYF. The DNA of the CDR3 is TGTGCCAGCAGCCCAACTAGCGCGAGATCCGATACGCAGTATTTT. The rearrangement links TRBV7-8 to TRBJ2-3, with 7 bases matching TRBD2. This CDR3 is 15 amino acids long. Germline V gene lookup returns CDR1 SGHVS and CDR2 FQNEAQ. V was pared by 5 bases and J by 6 bases, with 11 bases of the junction left unmatched.

The J gene is TRBJ2-3, the V gene TRBV6-4, with D tentatively TRBD1 (6 bases). The CDR3 covers 13 residues. Trimming left V 0 bases short and J 7 bases short, with 8 bases between. Germline V CDR1 and CDR2: MRHNA, SNTAGT. The CDR3 here is CASSDSGGNTQYF. CDR3 DNA sequence: TGTGCCAGCAGTGACTCTGGGGGCAATACGCAGTATTTT.

This chain connects TRBV7-3 to TRBJ1-2, with D possibly matching TRBD1 (5 bases). V shed 5 bases and J shed 4 bases, with 14 bases lying between them. This CDR3 is 14 amino acids long. Germline V CDR1 and CDR2: SGHTA, FQGTGA. The DNA of the CDR3 is TGTGCCAGCAGCAAAGTGGGGGGAGCCTATGGCTACACCTTC. Translated, it gives CASSKVGGAYGYTF.

V usage is TRBV27 and J usage is TRBJ2-7; 8 bases are shared with TRBD1. This CDR3 has 13 amino acids. Germline V CDR1 and CDR2: MNHEY, SMNVEV (reference sequence). V shed 3 bases and J 3 bases; nucleotides not matched to a gene: 1. CDR3 in amino acids: CASSFGQGYEQYF. For the CDR3, the DNA is TGTGCCAGCAGTTTCGGACAGGGCTACGAGCAGTACTTC.

The V gene is TRBV27, the J gene TRBJ2-6, with D perhaps TRBD2 (6 bases). CDR1 MNHEY and CDR2 SMNVEV come from the germline V gene (reference sequence). The CDR3 totals 16 residues. V was clipped by 3 bases and J by 3 bases, with 12 bases between them. CDR3 sequence: CASSFIGAGGANVLTF. In DNA, the CDR3 is TGTGCCAGCAGTTTTATCGGAGCGGGTGGGGCCAACGTCCTGACTTTC.

The chain recombines TRBV6-1 with TRBJ2-7; no definite D call. Germline values: CDR1 MNHNS, CDR2 SASEGT. Trimming cost V 5 bases and J 4 bases, with 18 bases left between them. This CDR3 region has 15 residues. CDR3 DNA: TGTGCCAGCAGTTCCCTGGCGGCCTCGCTATACGAGCAGTACTTC. Amino acids: CASSSLAASLYEQYF.

The CDR3 region is CASSTTSGSLVVDYNEQFF. CDR3 DNA: TGTGCCAGCAGTACAACTAGCGGGAGTCTCGTTGTGGACTACAATGAGCAGTTCTTC. J is TRBJ2-1 and V is TRBV27; TRBD2 agrees at 11 bases. V shed 5 bases, J shed 3 bases, and the junction held 15 bases outside the gene matches. From germline, CDR1 is MNHEY and CDR2 SMNVEV (reference sequence). This CDR3 is 19 amino acids long.

This clone was observed a few times. The rearrangement links TRBV2 to TRBJ1-4; D is unclear. CDR1 is SNHLY, CDR2 FYNNEI, per germline. V lost 2 bases, J lost 5 bases, and 6 bases lay in between. The CDR3 runs to 13 residues. This chain's CDR3 is CASSERANEKLFF. CDR3 bases: TGTGCCAGCAGTGAAAGAGCCAATGAAAAACTGTTTTTT.

This clone was seen only once. The genes are TRBV12-5 and TRBJ2-1, with a weak D call TRBD1 (5 bases). Trimming pared 1 base from V and 0 bases from J, leaving 7 bases between. In germline, CDR1 is LGHNT, CDR2 FRNRAP. The CDR3 spans 15 residues. CDR3: CASGLGQSSYNEQFF. In DNA, the CDR3 is TGTGCTAGTGGTTTGGGACAGAGCTCCTACAATGAGCAGTTCTTC. Full variable domain (rest looked up from reference TRBV12-5 and TRBJ2-1): DARVTQTPRHKVTEMGQEVTMRCQPILGHNTVFWYRQTMMQGLELLAYFRNRAPLDDSGMPKDRFSAEMPDATLATLKIQPSEPRDSAVYFCASGLGQSSYNEQFFGPGTRLTVL.

A few counts support this clone. The gene calls are TRBV27 and TRBJ1-2, with 7 bases aligning to TRBD1. V dropped 6 bases and J dropped 2; count of bases not matched to a gene: 6. Looked up from germline, CDR1 is MNHEY and CDR2 is SMNVEV (reference sequence). The CDR3 extends over 14 amino acids. The CDR3, as DNA: TGTGCCAGCAGGCAAAGCAGGGGGAACTATGGCTACACCTTC. It is translated as CASRQSRGNYGYTF.

J is TRBJ2-1 and V is TRBV27, with TRBD2 matching 7 bases. The germline gives CDR1 MNHEY, CDR2 SMNVEV (reference sequence). V lost 7 bases and J lost 10; bases outside the gene matches: 10. This CDR3 region has 13 residues. In DNA, the CDR3 is TGTGCCAGCACCCGAAGGACTAGTTTAGAGCAGTTCTTC. It codes for CASTRRTSLEQFF.

On this clone: Other DNA sequences in this sample translate to the same CDR3. This rearrangement joins TRBV19 to TRBJ2-7; TRBD2 aligns across 11 bases. CDR1 is LNHDA and CDR2 is SQIVND in the germline V gene (reference sequence). Trimming took 1 base from V and 4 from J; bases not matched to a gene: 0. This CDR3 has 14 amino acids. The CDR3 DNA sequence: TGTGCCAGTAGTATAGGACTAGCGGGGTACGAGCAGTACTTC. Encoded protein: CASSIGLAGYEQYF.

This chain joins TRBV5-1 and TRBJ2-5, with no clear D. Trimming left V 4 bases short and J 5 bases short, with 12 bases between. The CDR3 has 13 amino acids. CDR1 is SGHRS and CDR2 is YFSETQ in the germline V gene. This CDR3 reads CASSEDSWETQYF. CDR3 DNA: TGCGCCAGCAGCGAGGATTCGTGGGAGACCCAGTACTTC.